This is a list of T cell receptor beta chains from one sample in a study of regulatory T cells in long-lasting Graves disease. TCRdb ran MiXCR on the multiplex PCR reads and lists one entry per CDR3 protein. The table includes about 460,000 distinct CDR3 sequences, approximately 23% detected once. The sequencing used peripheral blood mononuclear cells (PBMCs), collected when the disease was refractory, from a patient treated with antithyroid drugs. These receptors all stem from a female donor with Graves disease. Each CDR3 is given with its conserved first and last residue. Each record gives: J gene, V gene, D gene, clone size, CDR3 protein, CDR3 DNA. The D gene is left open where the match is weak. Clone size is given for some rows only: seen once, a few or many times, or a class if the clone is expanded.

>TRBJ2-2|TRBV7-2|NA|many
CASSLAGAHTGELFF
TGTGCCAGCAGCTTGGCGGGGGCCCACACCGGGGAGCTGTTTTTT
>TRBJ1-2|TRBV9|NA|NA
CASSVVGDGYGYTF
TGTGCCAGCAGCGTAGTAGGAGACGGCTATGGCTACACCTTC
>TRBJ1-2|TRBV5-1|TRBD1|many
CASSPGQGDYGYTF
TGTGCCAGCAGCCCTGGACAGGGTGATTATGGCTACACCTTC
>TRBJ1-2|TRBV20-1|NA|many
CSANVQEGYGYTF
TGCAGTGCTAATGTACAGGAGGGCTATGGCTACACCTTC
>TRBJ1-1|TRBV20-1|TRBD1|many
CSAGDRVNTEAFF
TGCAGTGCTGGGGACAGAGTGAACACTGAAGCTTTCTTT
>TRBJ2-2|TRBV27|NA|few
CASSLVGVGELFF
TGTGCCAGCAGCCTGGTGGGGGTCGGGGAGCTGTTTTTT
>TRBJ2-1|TRBV5-1|NA|NA
CASSLSVTSYNEQFF
TGCGCCAGCAGCTTAAGCGTTACGTCCTACAATGAGCAGTTCTTC
>TRBJ1-1|TRBV6-2/TRBV6-3|NA|NA
CASSYPTSGFLTENREAFF
TGTGCCAGCAGTTACCCGACCTCGGGCTTTTTGACGGAAAACCGTGAAGCTTTCTTT
>TRBJ1-2|TRBV11-2|NA|NA
CASSLDLFLGNGYTF
TGTGCCAGCAGCTTAGATCTGTTTCTGGGGAATGGCTACACCTTC
>TRBJ1-1|TRBV4-3|NA|NA
CASKGTANTEAFF
TGCGCCAGCAAGGGGACTGCGAACACTGAAGCTTTCTTT
>TRBJ1-1|TRBV30|NA|NA
CAWSVGSADTEAFF
TGTGCCTGGAGTGTTGGCTCGGCTGACACTGAAGCTTTCTTT
>TRBJ2-7|TRBV28|NA|many
CASSLVRDGYEQYF
TGTGCCAGCAGTTTGGTCAGGGATGGGTACGAGCAGTACTTC
>TRBJ1-2|TRBV2|NA|many
CASSAQDSRWGYTF
TGTGCCAGCAGTGCCCAGGACAGTCGCTGGGGCTACACCTTC
>TRBJ1-2|TRBV6-2/TRBV6-3|NA|NA
CASSYSTRIGYTF
TGTGCCAGCAGTTACTCGACCAGGATTGGCTACACCTTC
>TRBJ2-1|TRBV5-1|TRBD1|NA
CASSAGTGSNEQFF
TGCGCCAGCAGCGCCGGGACAGGTTCCAATGAGCAGTTCTTC
>TRBJ2-2|TRBV7-3|NA|few
CASSSSGTQKGGELFF
TGTGCCAGCAGCTCCTCCGGGACACAAAAGGGCGGGGAGCTGTTTTTT
>TRBJ1-4|TRBV12-3/TRBV12-4|TRBD1|many
CASSDTGDDEKLFF
TGTGCCAGCAGCGACACAGGGGACGATGAAAAACTGTTTTTT
>TRBJ2-5|TRBV19|TRBD2|many
CASSKQGTSGAPEETQYF
TGTGCCAGTAGTAAACAAGGGACTAGCGGGGCCCCTGAAGAGACCCAGTACTTC
>TRBJ2-7|TRBV7-2|NA|many
CASSPRGVSYEQYF
TGTGCCAGCAGCCCCCGCGGTGTCTCCTACGAGCAGTACTTC
>TRBJ1-2|TRBV3-1|NA|NA
CASSQGGYGGYTF
TGTGCCAGCAGCCAAGGAGGGTATGGCGGCTACACCTTC
>TRBJ1-1|TRBV7-2|NA|few
CASSLGGGGPMNTEAFF
TGTGCCAGCAGCTTAGGGGGAGGAGGGCCCATGAACACTGAAGCTTTCTTT
>TRBJ1-2|TRBV28|TRBD1|many
CASSRTGWDYGYTF
TGTGCCAGCAGTCGGACAGGGTGGGACTATGGCTACACCTTC
>TRBJ1-2|TRBV7-8|NA|NA
CASSQPGGGYTF
TGTGCCAGCAGCCAGCCGGGGGGTGGCTACACCTTC
>TRBJ2-2|TRBV7-9|TRBD2|NA
CASAPAGEFLGGELFF
TGTGCCAGCGCCCCCGCGGGGGAGTTCCTCGGCGGGGAGCTGTTTTTT
>TRBJ1-1|TRBV30|NA|many
CAWRSRRGEAFF
TGTGCCTGGAGAAGTCGTCGGGGGGAAGCTTTCTTT
>TRBJ2-2|TRBV28|NA|many
CASSSSGQSVGTGELFF
NA
>TRBJ1-2|TRBV28|TRBD1|many
CASSTSTGVTHGYTF
TGTGCCAGCAGTACTTCAACAGGGGTAACCCATGGCTACACCTTC
>TRBJ2-5|TRBV20-1|TRBD1|many
CSAMDRAYQETQYF
TGCAGTGCCATGGACAGGGCGTACCAAGAGACCCAGTACTTC
>TRBJ2-6|TRBV6-1|TRBD1|many
CASSGRQGLRKPGANVLTF
TGTGCCAGCAGCGGGCGACAGGGATTGAGAAAGCCTGGGGCCAACGTCCTGACTTTC
>TRBJ2-2|TRBV6-5|NA|few
CASSYPPRDKVNTGELFF
TGTGCCAGCAGTTACCCGCCCCGGGACAAAGTGAACACCGGGGAGCTGTTTTTT
>TRBJ1-6|TRBV20-1|NA|few
CSAPPPGSGYYSYNSPLHF
TGCAGTGCCCCACCCCCAGGGAGCGGCTACTACTCCTATAATTCACCCCTCCACTTT
>TRBJ1-1|TRBV5-1|NA|NA
CASRKDLNTEAFF
TGCGCCAGCAGGAAAGACCTAAACACTGAAGCTTTCTTT
>TRBJ1-1|TRBV27|NA|NA
CASSPGAGTAFF
TGTGCCAGCAGTCCAGGGGCAGGGACGGCTTTCTTT
>TRBJ1-1|TRBV20-1|NA|NA
CSARDQPEAEAFF
TGCAGTGCTAGAGATCAACCGGAAGCTGAAGCTTTCTTT
>TRBJ1-1|TRBV6-1|TRBD1|many
CASSPFRDSTEAFF
TGTGCCAGCAGTCCGTTCCGGGACAGCACTGAAGCTTTCTTT
>TRBJ2-3|TRBV20-1|NA|NA
CSARESTDTQYF
TGCAGTGCTAGAGAATCGACAGATACGCAGTATTTT
>TRBJ1-4|TRBV12-3/TRBV12-4|NA|many
CASTLGGPGQAKLFF
TGTGCCAGCACCCTCGGAGGGCCCGGTCAGGCAAAACTGTTTTTT
>TRBJ2-7|TRBV27|TRBD1|few
CASSPGGDRRVFEQYF
TGTGCCAGCAGCCCAGGGGGCGACAGGAGGGTGTTCGAGCAGTACTTC
>TRBJ2-7|TRBV13|NA|few
CASSRSGASVYEQYF
TGTGCCAGCAGCCGATCAGGGGCGAGCGTCTACGAGCAGTACTTC
>TRBJ1-2|TRBV27|TRBD1|few
CASRSTGTGSGYTF
TGTGCCAGCAGATCTACCGGGACAGGGAGTGGCTACACCTTC
>TRBJ2-3|TRBV7-7|NA|NA
CASSSVGDTDTQYF
TGTGCTAGCAGCTCCGTGGGGGACACAGATACGCAGTATTTT
>TRBJ2-2|TRBV27|NA|few
CASSFFGQGGELFF
TGTGCCAGCAGTTTCTTTGGGCAGGGCGGGGAGCTGTTTTTT
>TRBJ1-1|TRBV12-3/TRBV12-4|TRBD1|NA
CASSEEGPGTGCEAFF
TGTGCCAGCAGTGAAGAGGGGCCTGGGACAGGGTGTGAAGCTTTCTTT
>TRBJ1-6|TRBV28|NA|many
CASRGLAGSGSPLHF
TGTGCCAGCAGGGGCCTGGCAGGGTCAGGATCACCCCTCCACTTT
>TRBJ1-2|TRBV19|NA|NA
CASSIPGVGYGYTF
TGTGCCAGTAGTATTCCAGGGGTAGGATATGGCTACACCTTC
>TRBJ2-3|TRBV9|TRBD2|NA
CASSVAGGPTDTQYF
TGTGCCAGCAGCGTAGCGGGGGGGCCAACAGATACGCAGTATTTT
>TRBJ1-5|TRBV6-1|TRBD1|many
CASNTGVSNQPQHF
TGTGCCAGCAACACAGGGGTCAGCAATCAGCCCCAGCATTTT